The T cell receptor beta chain under discussion was sequenced for a study of blood T cell repertoires in COVID-19. Study summary: T cells, B-cell-depleted T cells, or PBMCs supplied cDNA or gDNA.

The study recruited people aged 18 to 89 years across approximately 23 US areas. Cohort placement rested on clinical history that participants reported themselves. This clone appeared a few times. Per the original methods: Amplified reference gene primers provided the basis for estimating nucleated cell counts. Assay: immunoSEQ multiplex PCR; the TCRdb copy retains only in-frame clones and omits some. The V and J calls and the clone size are those of that table, but D and trimming were determined from the DNA. The data show 250,000 to 350,000 clones, with around 91% seen just once and approximately 4% held by the top ten. The V end was cut by 6 bases, the J end by 4 bases, with 12 bases between. The CDR3 is made up of 13 amino acids.

V and J are TRBV12-3 or TRBV12-4 and TRBJ1-1; weak D call: TRBD1 (5 bases). Sequences were obtained from PBMCs or T cells enriched from blood (not recorded which). The TCR was taken from a woman aged 18-35 years with acute COVID-19. The CDR3 is CASRAGWTTEAFF. The CDR3 DNA is TGTGCCAGCAGGGCAGGGTGGACCACTGAAGCTTTCTTT.